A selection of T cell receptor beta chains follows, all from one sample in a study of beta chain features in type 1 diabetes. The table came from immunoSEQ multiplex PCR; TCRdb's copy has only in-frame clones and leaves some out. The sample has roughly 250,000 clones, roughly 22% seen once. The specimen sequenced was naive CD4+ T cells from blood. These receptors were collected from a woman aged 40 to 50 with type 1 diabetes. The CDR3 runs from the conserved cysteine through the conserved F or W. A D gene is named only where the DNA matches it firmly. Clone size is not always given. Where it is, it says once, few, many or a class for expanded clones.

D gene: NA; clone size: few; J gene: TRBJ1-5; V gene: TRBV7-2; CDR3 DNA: TGTGCCAGCAGCTCTTGGAGCGGTCAGCCCCAGCATTTT; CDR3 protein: CASSSWSGQPQHF
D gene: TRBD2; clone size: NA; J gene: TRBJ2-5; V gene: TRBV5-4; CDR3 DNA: TGTGCCAGCAGCTTGGGGGGACTAGCGGGAGGATTCGCGAAGACCCAGTACTTC; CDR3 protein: CASSLGGLAGGFAKTQYF
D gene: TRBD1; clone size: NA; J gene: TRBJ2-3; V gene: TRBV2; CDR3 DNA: TGTGCCAGCAGTGGGACAGGGGCCGCCACAGATACGCAGTATTTT; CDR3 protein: CASSGTGAATDTQYF
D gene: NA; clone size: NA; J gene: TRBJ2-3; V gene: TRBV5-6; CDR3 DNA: TGTGCCAGCACCACCCCTGGTCGGCGGGGCCGGACAGATACGCAGTATTTT; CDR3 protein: CASTTPGRRGRTDTQYF
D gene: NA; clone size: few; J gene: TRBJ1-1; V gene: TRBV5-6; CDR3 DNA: TGTGCCAGCAGCCAGGGGAGTGGGGCTTTCTTT; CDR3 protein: CASSQGSGAFF
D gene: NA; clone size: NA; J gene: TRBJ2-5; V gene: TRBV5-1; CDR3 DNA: TGCGCCAGCAGAGACTTCGGGGAGACCCAGTACTTC; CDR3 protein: CASRDFGETQYF
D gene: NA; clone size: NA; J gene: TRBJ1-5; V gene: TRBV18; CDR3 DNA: TGTGCCAGCTCACCAAATGGGCCGTTCAATCAGCCCCAGCATTTT; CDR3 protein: CASSPNGPFNQPQHF
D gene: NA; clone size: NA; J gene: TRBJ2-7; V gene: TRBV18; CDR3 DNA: TGTGCCAGCTCATCCGCTAGGACACCCTACGAGCAGTACTTC; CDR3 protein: CASSSARTPYEQYF
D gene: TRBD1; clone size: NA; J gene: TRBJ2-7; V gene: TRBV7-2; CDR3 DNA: TGTGCCAGCAGCTTAGGGCAGGGGGTCACCTACGAGCAGTACTTC; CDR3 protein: CASSLGQGVTYEQYF
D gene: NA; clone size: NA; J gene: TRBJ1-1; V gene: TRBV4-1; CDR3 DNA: TGCGCCAGCAGCCAATTTTCTGCGGAGAACACTGAAGCTTTCTTT; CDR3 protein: CASSQFSAENTEAFF
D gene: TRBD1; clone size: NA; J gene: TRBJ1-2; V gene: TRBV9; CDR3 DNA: TGTGCCAGCAGCGCCCCAGGGGGCGCAGGAGGCTACACCTTC; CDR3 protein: CASSAPGGAGGYTF
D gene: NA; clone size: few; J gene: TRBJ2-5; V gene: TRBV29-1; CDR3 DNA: TGCAGCGTAGACGGCCCCCCACTATTCCAAGAGACCCAGTACTTC; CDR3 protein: CSVDGPPLFQETQYF
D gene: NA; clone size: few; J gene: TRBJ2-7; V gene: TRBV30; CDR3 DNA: TGTGCCTCCACAGGGAGCTCCTACGAGCAGTACTTC; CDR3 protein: CASTGSSYEQYF
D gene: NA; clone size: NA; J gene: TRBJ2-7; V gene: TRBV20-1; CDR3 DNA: TGCAGTGGAGGGCCCTACGAGCAGTACTTC; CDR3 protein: CSGGPYEQYF
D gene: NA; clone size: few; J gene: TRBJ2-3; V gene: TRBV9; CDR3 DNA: TGTGCCAGCAGCGCCCGAAGCGGATCTAGCACAGATACGCAGTATTTT; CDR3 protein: CASSARSGSSTDTQYF
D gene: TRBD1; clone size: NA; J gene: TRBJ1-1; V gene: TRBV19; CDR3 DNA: TGTGCCAGTAGTCCGCAGGGGGCGGTGAACACTGAAGCTTTCTTT; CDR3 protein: CASSPQGAVNTEAFF
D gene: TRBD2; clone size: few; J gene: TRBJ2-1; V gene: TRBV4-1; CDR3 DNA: TGCGCCAGCAACCCCCGTAGCGGGGGGGTGAATGAGCAGTTCTTC; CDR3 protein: CASNPRSGGVNEQFF
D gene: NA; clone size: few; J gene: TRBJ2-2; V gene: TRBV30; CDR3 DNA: TGTGCCTGGACCGAGGTCACCGGGGAGCTGTTTTTT; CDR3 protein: CAWTEVTGELFF
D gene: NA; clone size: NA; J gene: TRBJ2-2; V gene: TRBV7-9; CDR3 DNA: TGTGCCAGCAGGCGATCGGGAGCCGGGGAGCTGTTTTTT; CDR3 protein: CASRRSGAGELFF
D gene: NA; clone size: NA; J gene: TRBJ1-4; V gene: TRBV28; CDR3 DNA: TGTGCCAGCAGTTCCCGGACAGCCTCCAATGAAAAACTGTTTTTT; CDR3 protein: CASSSRTASNEKLFF
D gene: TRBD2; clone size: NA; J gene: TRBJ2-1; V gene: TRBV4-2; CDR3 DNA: TGTGCCAGCAGCCGACCGGGGTCTAGCGGGAGTAATGAGCAGTTCTTC; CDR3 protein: CASSRPGSSGSNEQFF
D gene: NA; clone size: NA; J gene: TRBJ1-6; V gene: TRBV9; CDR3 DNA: TGTGCCAGCAGCGTAGGTCAGGGTAGGAATTCACCCCTCCACTTT; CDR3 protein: CASSVGQGRNSPLHF
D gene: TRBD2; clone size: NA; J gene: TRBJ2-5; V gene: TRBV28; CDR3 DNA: TGTGCCAGCAGTCGAGAATTAGCGGGAGTAGGCCAAGAGACCCAGTACTTC; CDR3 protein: CASSRELAGVGQETQYF
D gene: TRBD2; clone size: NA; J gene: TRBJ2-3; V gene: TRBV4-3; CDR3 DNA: TGCGCCAGCAGCCATAGCGGGGGTTCAGATACGCAGTATTTT; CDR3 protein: CASSHSGGSDTQYF